A single sample gave rise to the 10 T cell receptor beta chains below, sequenced in a study of cytomegalovirus exposure and HLA in healthy donors (TCRdb year 2017). Preparation of the library involved the immunoSEQ multiplex PCR assay. For the multiplex PCR, a mixture combining 60 forward primers for TCR Vbeta segments and 13 reverse primers for TCR Jbeta segments was used. TCRdb holds this immuneACCESS table with in-frame rearrangements only. Some clones are missing; in checked studies, unresolved V genes explain under half, and the rest has no known cause. The sample table holds 75,000 to 85,000 clones, of which over 70% were seen once. The ten largest clonotypes hold approximately 1% of the sample. Sequencing used PBMCs. The receptors derive from a male donor in good health and CMV-seronegative.

The V gene is TRBV2, the J gene TRBJ1-3; 9 bases are shared with TRBD1. The germline V gene encodes CDR1 SNHLY and CDR2 FYNNEI. Losses at the gene ends were 3 bases for V and 2 bases for J; bases not matched to a gene: 5. The CDR3 is 16 amino acids. CDR3 sequence reads: CASSDGTGQTGNTIYF. CDR3 DNA sequence: TGTGCCAGCAGTGACGGGACAGGGCAGACTGGAAACACCATATATTTT.

The CDR3 sequence: CASSLGGTSGADTQYF. For the CDR3, the DNA is TGTGCCAGCAGCTTAGGTGGGACTAGCGGGGCAGATACGCAGTATTTT. The chain recombines TRBV11-2 with TRBJ2-3; 13 nucleotides align to TRBD2. CDR1 and CDR2 (germline): SGHAT, FQNNGV. V shed 1 base and J 4 bases; nucleotides not matched to a gene: 2. CDR3 length: 16 amino acids.

The rearrangement uses TRBV6-1 and TRBJ1-2, with TRBD1 matching over 7 bases. This CDR3 contains 13 residues. Germline V gene lookup returns CDR1 MNHNS and CDR2 SASEGT. Germline trimming cut 6 bases from V and 5 bases from J; bases unmatched to any gene: 6. The CDR3 coding sequence is TGTGCCAGCAGCCCACAGGGGAAGTATGGCTACACCTTC. Its translation: CASSPQGKYGYTF.

This chain connects TRBV5-1 to TRBJ2-7, with TRBD2 matching 9 bases. This CDR3 has 16 residues. V dropped 4 bases and J dropped 5; count of bases not matched to a gene: 13. Germline V lookup: CDR1 SGHRS, CDR2 YFSETQ. The CDR3 region is CASSPASGTIPHEQYF. The CDR3, as DNA: TGCGCCAGCAGCCCAGCTAGCGGGACGATTCCCCACGAGCAGTACTTC.

This clone has a handful of counts. This chain joins TRBV15 and TRBJ2-3, with D possibly being TRBD2 (5 bases). Deletions cut 2 bases from V and 4 bases from J, with 10 bases between. CDR1 is LNHNV, CDR2 YYDKDF, per germline (reference sequence). The CDR3 runs to 14 residues. The CDR3 DNA sequence: TGTGCCACCAGCAGAAATCACGGGGCAGATACGCAGTATTTT. Translation gives CATSRNHGADTQYF.

This clone appeared a single time. This chain connects TRBV18 to TRBJ1-2; 10 positions match TRBD1. The CDR3 totals 15 residues. Germline assignment: CDR1 KGHSH and CDR2 LQKENI. After removal of 3 bases from V and 8 bases from J, the junction contained 9 bases not matched to a gene. The CDR3 DNA follows: TGTGCCAGCTCACCTGTCGCGGACAGGGGGGGCGGCTACACCTTC. This sequence encodes CASSPVADRGGGYTF.

The chain links TRBV7-9 to TRBJ1-3; the D is unclear. This CDR3 contains 15 residues. With 5 bases removed from V and 6 bases from J, the gap between germline ends came to 17 bases. Germline V gene data show CDR1 as SEHNR and CDR2 as FQNEAQ (reference sequence). The CDR3 reads CASSPKVRVENTIYF. The CDR3 DNA sequence: TGTGCCAGCAGCCCAAAGGTCCGGGTTGAAAACACCATATATTTT. The full variable domain, rest sourced from reference TRBV7-9 and TRBJ1-3, is DTGVSQNPRHKITKRGQNVTFRCDPISEHNRLYWYRQTLGQGPEFLTYFQNEAQLEKSRLLSDRFSAERPKGSFSTLEIQRTEQGDSAMYLCASSPKVRVENTIYFGEGSWLTVV.

The rearrangement joins TRBV9 to TRBJ2-5; the D gene is possibly TRBD2 (6 bases). V gave up 0 bases and J gave up 4 bases, with 13 bases separating them. This CDR3 region has 15 residues. Looked up from germline, CDR1 is SGDLS and CDR2 is YYNGEE. CDR3 in amino acids: CASSVGITGAETQYF. In DNA, the CDR3 is TGTGCCAGCAGCGTAGGGATAACGGGAGCAGAGACCCAGTACTTC. The full variable domain, in which reference TRBV9 and TRBJ2-5 provide the parts outside the CDR3, is DSGVTQTPKHLITATGQRVTLRCSPRSGDLSVYWYQQSLDQGLQFLIQYYNGEERAKGNILERFSAQQFPDLHSELNLSSLELGDSALYFCASSVGITGAETQYFGPGTRLLVL.

The chain is built from TRBV5-1 and TRBJ1-2, with 11 nucleotides matching TRBD1. This CDR3 has 14 amino acids. Germline loops: CDR1 SGHRS, CDR2 YFSETQ. V was pared by 3 bases and J by 5 bases, with 3 bases of the junction left unmatched. CDR3 sequence reads: CASSSGQGAYGYTF. The CDR3 bases are TGCGCCAGCAGCTCCGGACAGGGGGCGTATGGCTACACCTTC. The whole variable domain, remainder taken from reference TRBV5-1 and TRBJ1-2, is KAGVTQTPRYLIKTRGQQVTLSCSPISGHRSVSWYQQTPGQGLQFLFEYFSETQRNKGNFPGRFSGRQFSNSRSEMNVSTLELGDSALYLCASSSGQGAYGYTFGSGTRLTVV.

The rearrangement uses TRBV7-8 and TRBJ2-1, with D possibly being TRBD2 (6 bases). The CDR3 totals 17 residues. V dropped 5 bases and J dropped 5 bases, with 22 bases sitting between them. CDR1 and CDR2 (germline): SGHVS, FQNEAQ. The CDR3, as DNA: TGTGCCAGCAGCCCCGGTTTAGCGACTAGGCCTAACAATGAGCAGTTCTTC. Residues: CASSPGLATRPNNEQFF.